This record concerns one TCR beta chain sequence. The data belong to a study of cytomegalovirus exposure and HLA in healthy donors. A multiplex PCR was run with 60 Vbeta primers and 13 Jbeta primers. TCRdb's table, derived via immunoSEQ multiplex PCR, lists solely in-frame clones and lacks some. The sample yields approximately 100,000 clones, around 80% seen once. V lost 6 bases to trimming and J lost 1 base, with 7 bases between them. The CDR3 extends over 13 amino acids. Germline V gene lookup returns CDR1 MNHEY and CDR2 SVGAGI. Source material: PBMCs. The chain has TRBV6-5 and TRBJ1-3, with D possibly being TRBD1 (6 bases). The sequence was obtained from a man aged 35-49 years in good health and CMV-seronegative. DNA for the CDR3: TGTGCCAGCAGCGGACAGTCTGGAAACACCATATATTTT. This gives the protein CASSGQSGNTIYF.